These 22 T cell receptor beta chains share one sample of origin, sequenced in a study of blood T cell repertoires in COVID-19. Clones were read by immunoSEQ multiplex PCR, and TCRdb kept only the in-frame ones, dropping some. The sample holds roughly 150,000 clones, 65% to 90% seen once. The sequencing input was peripheral blood. Every receptor here comes from a man aged 45-60 years with acute or convalescent COVID-19.

This clone was seen only a few times. For the CDR3, the DNA is TGTGCCAGCAGGGGCGGACAGGGGTCAAATTCACCCCTCCACTTT. Translation: CASRGGQGSNSPLHF. The chain links TRBV2 to TRBJ1-6, with 9 bases fitting TRBD1. This CDR3 contains 15 residues. Germline assignment: CDR1 SNHLY and CDR2 FYNNEI. The ends lost 6 bases at V and 7 bases at J; junction bases unmatched: 7.

Comment on this clone: The junction departs from the called germline gene at one end, perhaps through a read error. The chain recombines TRBV3-1 (or the pseudogene TRBV3-2) with TRBJ2-2; no clear D gene. The CDR3 covers 12 residues. Germline CDR1 reads LGHDT; CDR2 reads YNNKEL (reference sequence). The CDR3 nucleotides are TGTGCCAGCTGCCAGATAGCCGGGGAGCTGTTTTTT. This sequence encodes CASCQIAGELFF.

The chain couples TRBV11-3 to TRBJ2-1, with TRBD2 matching over 14 bases. Germline CDR1 and CDR2: SGHNT and YENEEA. Trimming at V came to 1 base and at J to 4 bases, leaving 12 bases not matched to a gene. The CDR3 is made up of 20 amino acids. CDR3 sequence reads: CASSLGGLAGASSLYNEQFF. CDR3 in DNA: TGTGCCAGCAGCTTAGGGGGACTAGCGGGAGCCTCCTCCCTTTACAATGAGCAGTTCTTC.

V gene TRBV11-3 combines with J gene TRBJ2-5; 8 nucleotides line up with TRBD2. The CDR3 totals 16 residues. In germline, CDR1 is SGHNT, CDR2 YENEEA. The J segment lost 4 bases and the V segment lost 6 bases, leaving 13 bases of the junction unmatched. The CDR3 loop reads CASSQHYGGGIETQYF. The CDR3 coding sequence is TGTGCCAGCAGTCAGCACTACGGCGGGGGGATAGAGACCCAGTACTTC.

The chain couples TRBV28 to TRBJ2-7, with 8 bases that match TRBD2. With V trimmed by 4 bases and J by 7 bases, 18 bases remained unmatched. The CDR3 runs to 17 residues. The germline gives CDR1 MDHEN, CDR2 SYDVKM. Here the CDR3 reads CASSYPLRLSGSGEQYF. For the CDR3, the DNA is TGTGCCAGCAGTTATCCCCTCCGTCTCAGCGGGAGTGGAGAGCAGTACTTC.

The rearrangement uses TRBV10-3 and TRBJ1-1; D is perhaps TRBD1 (6 bases). V lost 6 bases, J lost 0 bases, and 17 bases lay in between. Germline V gene lookup returns CDR1 ENHRY and CDR2 SYGVKD. The CDR3 spans 16 residues. CDR3 sequence reads: CAISVRGTDMNTEAFF. The DNA for the CDR3 is TGTGCCATCAGCGTGAGGGGGACGGACATGAACACTGAAGCTTTCTTT.

The chain has TRBV18 and TRBJ2-1; D is ambiguous. Trimming pared 3 bases from V and 4 bases from J, leaving 7 bases between. The CDR3 length is 13 residues. Germline V gene sequence: CDR1 KGHSH, CDR2 LQKENI. CDR3 coding DNA: TGTGCCAGCTCACCGGGCCCATACAATGAGCAGTTCTTC. This gives the protein CASSPGPYNEQFF.

The chain joins TRBV29-1 to TRBJ1-2; tentatively, D is TRBD1 (6 bases). The CDR3 is made up of 13 amino acids. Germline V gene lookup returns CDR1 SQVTM and CDR2 ANQGSEA. V lost 7 bases and J 0 bases, leaving 12 bases between the germline ends. The CDR3, as DNA: TGCAGCGGGTGGACAGTGTCTAACTATGGCTACACCTTC. This gives the protein CSGWTVSNYGYTF.

The chain carries TRBV3-1 (or the pseudogene TRBV3-2) and TRBJ2-3; 9 nucleotides line up with TRBD1. V trimming: 0 bases; J trimming: 2 bases; junction bases outside the gene matches: 3. CDR1 LGHDT and CDR2 YNNKEL come from the germline V gene (reference sequence). The CDR3 covers 16 residues. The CDR3 protein is CASSQDGTGNTDTQYF. DNA for the CDR3: TGTGCCAGCAGCCAAGACGGGACAGGGAACACAGATACGCAGTATTTT.

The chain is built from TRBV6-1 and TRBJ1-2, with a possible D match to TRBD1 (6 bases). Germline V gives CDR1 MNHNS, CDR2 SASEGT. CDR3 length: 16 amino acids. Trimming stripped 4 bases from V and 4 bases from J, with 19 bases between. The CDR3 sequence is CASSGGGGGLIYGYTF. The CDR3 nucleotides read TGTGCCAGCAGTGGGGGAGGGGGGGGCTTGATCTATGGCTACACCTTC.

There are a few counts of this clone. V is TRBV6-2 or TRBV6-3 and J is TRBJ1-5; D gene unclear. V was clipped by 0 bases and J by 6 bases, with 12 bases between them. Germline CDR1 MNHEY, CDR2 SVGEGT. The CDR3 runs 15 residues. The CDR3 region is CASSYSSGRSQPQHF. The CDR3 DNA follows: TGTGCCAGCAGTTACTCGTCGGGGAGGAGTCAGCCCCAGCATTTT.

The CDR3 loop is CASSSYSGQGSYEQYF. CDR3 nucleotide sequence: TGCGCCAGCAGTTCCTATTCTGGACAGGGGTCCTACGAGCAGTACTTC. The chain couples TRBV5-1 to TRBJ2-7, with 9 bases that match TRBD1. CDR1 is SGHRS and CDR2 is YFSETQ in the germline V gene. The V segment lost 5 bases and the J segment 1 base; nucleotides outside the gene matches: 10. This CDR3 spans 16 amino acids.

The gene calls are TRBV11-3 and TRBJ2-7; tentatively, D is TRBD1 (5 bases). V lost 3 bases and J 2 bases, leaving 8 bases between the germline ends. Germline CDR1 and CDR2: SGHNT and YENEEA. The CDR3 is 13 amino acids. The DNA for the CDR3 is TGTGCCAGCAGCTTTCAGGGTGCCTACGAGCAGTACTTC. Translated: CASSFQGAYEQYF. Supplemented by reference TRBV11-3 and TRBJ2-7, the full variable domain reads EAGVVQSPRYKIIEKKQPVAFWCNPISGHNTLYWYLQNLGQGPELLIRYENEEAVDDSQLPKDRFSAERLKGVDSTLKIQPAELGDSAVYLCASSFQGAYEQYFGPGTRLTVT.

The gene calls are TRBV27 and TRBJ2-1; 13 bases agree with TRBD2. The V gene end was trimmed by 2 bases and the J gene end by 7 bases; junction bases not matched to a gene: 14. The CDR3 is 19 residues long. The germline V gene has CDR1 MNHEY and CDR2 SMNVEV (reference sequence). CDR3 amino acids: CASSLTSGRVSANRNEQFF. CDR3 DNA sequence: TGTGCCAGCAGTTTAACTAGCGGGAGGGTGTCCGCAAATAGGAATGAGCAGTTCTTC.

The chain couples TRBV27 to TRBJ2-7; possible D gene TRBD2, 6 bases. The CDR3 extends over 14 amino acids. Trimming cost V 2 bases and J 5 bases, with 13 bases left between them. Germline loops: CDR1 MNHEY, CDR2 SMNVEV (reference sequence). The CDR3 protein is CASSLGDSRHEQYF. The CDR3 coding sequence is TGTGCCAGCAGTTTAGGGGACTCTAGGCACGAGCAGTACTTC.

This rearrangement joins TRBV7-9 to TRBJ2-7; 8 bases align to TRBD1. The junction had 3 bases not matched to a gene; V was cut back by 5 bases and J by 6 bases. Per the germline V gene, CDR1 is SEHNR and CDR2 is FQNEAQ (reference sequence). This CDR3 region has 12 residues. The CDR3 protein is CASSGQGGEQYF. In DNA, the CDR3 is TGTGCCAGCAGCGGACAGGGTGGCGAGCAGTACTTC.

The genes are TRBV28 and TRBJ2-5; D perhaps matches TRBD2 (6 bases). The V end was cut by 11 bases, the J end by 5 bases, with 15 bases between. This CDR3 region has 12 residues. The germline V gene has CDR1 MDHEN and CDR2 SYDVKM. CDR3 DNA sequence: TGTGCCGGCGGGACTTCTCTTGAGACCCAGTACTTC. As protein: CAGGTSLETQYF.

This chain uses TRBV10-2 with TRBJ1-1; no clear D. The V gene's germline CDR1 is WSHSY and CDR2 SAAADI. The CDR3 contains 12 residues. Between the trimmed V and J ends, which lost 6 bases and 5 bases, there was a span of 10 bases. CDR3 bases: TGCGCCAGCAGGGCTCGAGGAACTGAAGCTTTCTTT. Its protein product is CASRARGTEAFF.

This clone came up once. The rearrangement joins TRBV5-1 to TRBJ1-6, with 7 positions matching TRBD1. V shed 0 bases, J shed 7 bases, and the junction held 1 base outside the gene matches. The CDR3 length is 14 residues. Germline V gives CDR1 SGHRS, CDR2 YFSETQ. CDR3 sequence (DNA): TGCGCCAGCAGCTTGGAGGGACAGAATTCACCCCTCCACTTT. The encoded protein is CASSLEGQNSPLHF.

This chain connects TRBV6-1 to TRBJ1-2, with unresolved D. Trimming left V 3 bases short and J 6 bases short, with 14 bases between. CDR1 MNHNS and CDR2 SASEGT come from the germline V gene. The CDR3 loop spans 14 amino acids. The CDR3 loop is CASSERLIPNGYTF. In DNA, the CDR3 is TGTGCCAGCAGTGAGCGCCTCATTCCAAATGGCTACACCTTC.

In nucleotides, the CDR3 is TGTGCCAGCAGCTTAGTTCGAGCGGGAATCGTCACAGATACGCAGTATTTT. Translated, it gives CASSLVRAGIVTDTQYF. The chain has TRBV13 and TRBJ2-3; 7 nucleotides align to TRBD2. CDR3 length equals 17 residues. The junction had 9 bases not matched to a gene; V was cut back by 1 base and J by 2 bases. Looked up from germline, CDR1 is PRHDT and CDR2 is FYEKMQ (reference sequence).

The chain links TRBV28 to TRBJ2-3, with 7 bases matching TRBD2. Germline-derived CDR1 and CDR2 are MDHEN and SYDVKM. The CDR3 spans 16 residues. Trimming cost V 1 base and J 2 bases; bases outside gene matches: 6. The CDR3 DNA reads as TGTGCCAGCAGTTTATTTGGACTAGGTGTCACAGATACGCAGTATTTT. It yields the protein CASSLFGLGVTDTQYF.